Listed here is a single T cell receptor (beta chain). This sample was included in a study of blood T cell repertoires in COVID-19. On the study more broadly: The analysed material was cDNA or gDNA that came from T cells, B-cell-depleted T cells, or PBMCs.

This CDR3 contains 13 residues. The V end was cut by 3 bases, the J end by 2 bases, with 8 bases between. CDR1 LNHDA and CDR2 SQIVND come from the germline V gene (reference sequence). The protocol was immunoSEQ multiplex PCR, while the TCRdb copy is restricted to in-frame clones and leaves out a portion. The data hold approximately 470,000 clones, with approximately 90% observed a single time. This clonotype was sampled from a woman aged 18-29 years who had recovered from COVID-19. This chain joins TRBV19 and TRBJ2-7; D gene uncertain. Material for sequencing was PBMCs or T cells enriched from blood (not recorded which). CDR3 sequence: CASSIGITYEQYF. The DNA of the CDR3 is TGTGCCAGTAGTATTGGCATTACCTACGAGCAGTACTTC.